A selection of T cell receptor beta chains follows, all from one sample in a study of T cells after yellow fever vaccination. TCRdb ran MiXCR on the 5' RACE reads and lists one entry per CDR3 protein. The data contain under 500,000 distinct CDR3 sequences, approximately 18% of them singletons. This sample comprised PBMCs, obtained before the yellow fever booster vaccination. Receptor source: a young man who received the YFV17D yellow fever vaccine. Each CDR3 is given with its conserved first and last residue. Each record gives: clone size, D gene, J gene, V gene, CDR3 protein, CDR3 DNA. D genes are given only for firm matches. The listing skips clone size in some rows; elsewhere it reads once, few, many or a size class.

.	TRBD2	TRBJ2-3	TRBV7-3	CASSPEGSGGPNTQYF	TGTGCCAGCAGCCCCGAGGGGAGCGGGGGGCCAAATACGCAGTATTTT
few	TRBD2	TRBJ2-3	TRBV7-2	CASSARTSGGAIDTQYF	TGTGCCAGCAGCGCCCGGACTAGCGGGGGGGCCATAGATACGCAGTATTTT
.	.	TRBJ1-1	TRBV15	CATSRDTGLRTEAFF	TGTGCCACCAGCAGAGACACAGGGTTAAGGACTGAAGCTTTCTTT
few	TRBD2	TRBJ2-3	TRBV4-1	CASSQDYGLARHTDTQYF	TGCGCCAGCAGCCAAGATTACGGACTAGCCCGTCACACAGATACGCAGTATTTT
.	.	TRBJ1-5	TRBV4-3	CASSQAFSNQPQHF	TGCGCCAGCAGCCAAGCCTTTAGCAATCAGCCCCAGCATTTT
few	.	TRBJ2-3	TRBV6-1	CASSSWSDTQYF	TGTGCCAGCAGTTCATGGTCAGATACGCAGTATTTT
.	.	TRBJ1-2	TRBV7-9	CASSLLNTDYGYTF	TGTGCCAGCAGCTTACTCAACACCGACTATGGCTACACCTTC
few	TRBD1	TRBJ2-2	TRBV2	CASSMGQGAGELFF	TGTGCCAGCAGTATGGGACAGGGGGCCGGGGAGCTGTTTTTT
.	TRBD1	TRBJ1-2	TRBV4-1	CASSPLGTANYGYTF	TGCGCCAGCAGCCCGTTAGGGACAGCTAACTATGGCTACACCTTC
.	TRBD1	TRBJ2-1	TRBV20-1	CSASGTGGYNEQFF	TGCAGTGCCTCCGGGACAGGGGGCTACAATGAGCAGTTCTTC
few	TRBD2	TRBJ2-7	TRBV20-1	CSATGAGAYEQYF	TGCAGTGCTACCGGAGCGGGGGCCTACGAGCAGTACTTC
few	TRBD2	TRBJ2-1	TRBV5-1	CASSLELAGGNEQFF	TGCGCCAGCAGCTTGGAACTAGCGGGGGGAAATGAGCAGTTCTTC
.	.	TRBJ2-5	TRBV7-7	CASSLLGGKEETQYF	TGTGCTAGCAGCTTATTGGGGGGCAAGGAGGAGACCCAGTACTTC
.	TRBD2	TRBJ2-6	TRBV6-2/TRBV6-3	CASSSLAGETGANVLTF	TGTGCCAGCAGTTCGCTAGCGGGGGAGACTGGGGCCAACGTCCTGACTTTC
many	.	TRBJ1-1	TRBV5-1	CASSLGVEAFF	TGCGCCAGCAGCCTGGGGGTGGAAGCTTTCTTT
few	.	TRBJ1-1	TRBV29-1	CSVAGQNTEAFF	TGCAGCGTTGCCGGGCAGAACACTGAAGCTTTCTTT
many	TRBD1	TRBJ2-5	TRBV11-2	CASSLPTGGRTQYF	TGTGCCAGCAGCTTACCTACAGGGGGGAGAACCCAGTACTTC
few	.	TRBJ2-2	TRBV5-4	CASSLGTTYTGELFF	TGTGCCAGCAGCTTGGGGACTACTTACACCGGGGAGCTGTTTTTT
.	.	TRBJ1-5	TRBV3-1	CASSQDTHQADQPQHF	TGTGCCAGCAGCCAAGATACCCACCAAGCTGATCAGCCCCAGCATTTT
few	.	TRBJ2-3	TRBV5-4	CASTYAAATTDTQYF	TGTGCCAGCACCTACGCGGCGGCGACCACAGATACGCAGTATTTT
.	TRBD2	TRBJ2-3	TRBV28	CASRDGGDTDTQYF	TGTGCCAGCAGGGACGGGGGGGACACAGATACGCAGTATTTT
few	.	TRBJ2-5	TRBV29-1	CSVEGTNLQETQYF	TGCAGCGTTGAAGGGACTAACCTCCAAGAGACCCAGTACTTC
.	.	TRBJ2-1	TRBV11-1	CASSLGHNNEQFF	TGTGCCAGCAGCTTAGGACACAACAATGAGCAGTTCTTC
.	.	TRBJ1-5	TRBV5-5	CASSFFPGGNQPQHF	TGTGCCAGCAGCTTTTTTCCAGGGGGCAATCAGCCCCAGCATTTT
.	.	TRBJ2-3	TRBV4-3	CASSPGVGRGATDTQYF	TGCGCCAGCAGCCCCGGGGTGGGACGGGGGGCTACAGATACGCAGTATTTT
many	TRBD1	TRBJ1-4	TRBV12-3/TRBV12-4	CASSLAGQANEKLFF	TGTGCCAGCAGTTTAGCTGGACAGGCTAATGAAAAACTGTTTTTT
few	.	TRBJ1-1	TRBV11-2	CASRTETAEAFF	TGTGCCAGCCGAACGGAAACAGCTGAAGCTTTCTTT
many	.	TRBJ2-1	TRBV7-6	CASSVRVAYNEQFF	TGTGCCAGCAGCGTAAGGGTAGCCTACAATGAGCAGTTCTTC
few	.	TRBJ2-2	TRBV7-2	CASSLTISTGELFF	TGTGCCAGCAGCTTGACGATAAGCACCGGGGAGCTGTTTTTT